Listed below are T cell receptor beta chains from one sample, sequenced in a study of OX40 agonist ivuxolimab in advanced cancers. The protocol was immunoSEQ multiplex PCR, while the TCRdb copy is restricted to in-frame clones and leaves out a portion. The sample records roughly 35,000 clones, 65% to 85% being singletons. This material consisted of CD4+ or CD8+ T cells sorted from blood, taken in a trial of the OX40 agonist ivuxolimab. The source of these receptors is an adult with an advanced solid tumor such as melanoma, head and neck, liver or kidney cancer. The CDR3 runs from the conserved cysteine through the conserved F or W. Fields, in order: clone size, D gene, J gene, V gene, CDR3 protein, CDR3 DNA. The D gene is left open where the match is weak. Some rows have no size entry. The others give once, few or many, or a class for an expanded clone.

NA NA TRBJ2-2 TRBV7-9 CASSPLLARTF TGTGCCAGCAGCCCCCTATTGGCACGCACCTTT
NA NA TRBJ1-4 TRBV30 CAWSVQGGFEKLFF TGTGCCTGGAGTGTACAAGGGGGATTTGAAAAACTGTTTTTT
NA NA TRBJ2-3 TRBV6-5 CASSFQGLGTDTQYF TGTGCCAGCAGTTTCCAGGGGCTAGGGACAGATACGCAGTATTTT
NA NA TRBJ2-5 TRBV7-6 CASSPRGGGETQYF TGTGCCAGCAGCCCACGCGGTGGGGGAGAGACCCAGTACTTC
NA NA TRBJ1-4 TRBV28 CASRRQEEEKLFF TGTGCCAGCAGACGTCAGGAGGAGGAAAAACTGTTTTTT
NA NA TRBJ1-6 TRBV19 CASSMVVPRKKGSDSPLHF TGTGCCAGTAGTATGGTTGTCCCGCGCAAGAAGGGTTCGGATTCACCCCTCCACTTT
few NA TRBJ2-6 TRBV28 CASSTGYSGANVLTF TGTGCCAGCAGTACCGGATACTCTGGGGCCAACGTCCTGACTTTC
NA NA TRBJ2-5 TRBV9 CASSVGGGQRETQYF TGTGCCAGCAGCGTGGGGGGGGGACAGAGGGAGACCCAGTACTTC
NA NA TRBJ1-1 TRBV10-3 CAISEGYLPAFF TGTGCCATCAGTGAGGGGTATCTCCCAGCTTTCTTT
NA NA TRBJ1-1 TRBV10-3 CAISVREEAFF TGTGCCATCAGTGTCAGGGAAGAAGCTTTCTTT
NA TRBD1 TRBJ1-4 TRBV4-1 CASSQRQLQGIDEKLFF TGCGCCAGCAGCCAACGTCAGTTACAGGGGATTGATGAAAAACTGTTTTTT
few NA TRBJ2-7 TRBV7-9 CASSASGGTARYEQYF TGTGCCAGCAGCGCAAGTGGGGGGACGGCGAGATACGAGCAGTACTTC
NA TRBD2 TRBJ2-1 TRBV9 CASSRWAGVKADEQFF TGTGCCAGCAGCCGTTGGGCGGGGGTTAAGGCGGATGAGCAGTTCTTC
NA NA TRBJ2-1 TRBV9 CASSVGASSYNEQFF TGTGCCAGCAGCGTAGGGGCTTCCTCCTACAATGAGCAGTTCTTC
NA TRBD2 TRBJ2-1 TRBV7-6 CASSLRTSERSYNEQFF TGTGCCAGCAGCTTACGGACTAGCGAGAGGTCCTACAATGAGCAGTTCTTC
NA NA TRBJ1-6 TRBV25-1 CASSELTGISPLHF TGTGCCAGCAGTGAATTAACAGGGATTTCACCCCTCCACTTT
NA NA TRBJ2-2 TRBV29-1 CSVAGALTGELFF TGCAGCGTGGCGGGGGCACTGACGGGGGAGCTGTTTTTT
few TRBD2 TRBJ2-7 TRBV5-1 CASSLIAGGTYEQYF TGCGCCAGCAGCTTAATAGCGGGGGGAACCTACGAGCAGTACTTC
NA TRBD1 TRBJ1-1 TRBV5-1 CASSPTGTSHTEAFF TGCGCCAGCAGTCCGACAGGGACCTCGCACACTGAAGCTTTCTTT
NA NA TRBJ2-1 TRBV4-1 CASSQINNEQFF TGCGCCAGCAGCCAAATCAACAATGAGCAGTTCTTC
once TRBD1 TRBJ1-1 TRBV7-9 CASSPGTEDEAFF TGTGCCAGCAGCCCCGGGACAGAAGACGAAGCTTTCTTT
NA NA TRBJ2-6 TRBV27 CASSSPGLFSGANVLTF TGTGCCAGCAGCTCCCCGGGACTCTTCTCTGGGGCCAACGTCCTGACTTTC
NA TRBD2 TRBJ2-2 TRBV19 CASSSGGTGELFF TGTGCCAGTAGTAGCGGGGGCACCGGGGAGCTGTTTTTT
once NA TRBJ1-2 TRBV27 CASSNKGQLYGYTF TGTGCCAGCAGCAACAAAGGACAGCTCTATGGCTACACCTTC
NA NA TRBJ2-5 TRBV7-7 CASSLTAAATQYF TGTGCCAGCAGCTTAACAGCGGCCGCGACCCAGTACTTC
NA NA TRBJ2-5 TRBV5-1 CASSLFGGQKETQYF TGCGCCAGCAGCTTGTTCGGTGGACAGAAAGAGACCCAGTACTTC
NA TRBD1 TRBJ1-1 TRBV5-1 CASSLETGRERAFF TGCGCCAGCAGCTTGGAGACAGGGCGGGAAAGAGCTTTCTTT
few NA TRBJ2-5 TRBV6-6 CASSGTTRETQYF TGTGCCAGCAGTGGGACCACGAGGGAGACCCAGTACTTC
NA TRBD2 TRBJ2-7 TRBV5-5 CASSFLAGVYEQYF TGTGCCAGCAGCTTCCTAGCGGGGGTCTACGAGCAGTACTTC
NA NA TRBJ2-1 TRBV5-1 CASSLEAGGVANEQFF TGCGCCAGCAGCTTGGAAGCCGGCGGGGTAGCGAATGAGCAGTTCTTC
NA NA TRBJ1-3 TRBV11-2 CASSPSPISGNTIYF TGTGCCAGCAGCCCCAGTCCAATCTCTGGAAACACCATATATTTT
few NA TRBJ1-5 TRBV7-9 CASSLMGGNQPQHF TGTGCCAGCAGCCTCATGGGGGGCAATCAGCCCCAGCATTTT
NA TRBD2 TRBJ2-1 TRBV29-1 CSVVGLAGAAYNEQFF TGCAGCGTTGTGGGACTAGCGGGGGCCGCGTACAATGAGCAGTTCTTC
NA NA TRBJ1-3 TRBV2 CASSDSRLSGNTIYF TGTGCCAGCAGTGACAGCAGGCTCTCTGGAAACACCATATATTTT
NA NA TRBJ2-1 TRBV10-1 CASSELGHNEQFF TGCGCCAGCAGTGAGCTAGGGCACAATGAGCAGTTCTTC
NA NA TRBJ1-4 TRBV30 CAWTRLGEKLFF TGTGCCTGGACCAGGTTAGGGGAAAAACTGTTTTTT
NA TRBD1 TRBJ1-1 TRBV7-6 CASSLGADRGDEAFF TGTGCCAGCAGCTTAGGTGCAGACAGGGGAGATGAAGCTTTCTTT
NA NA TRBJ2-7 TRBV28 CASSLGGLQIYEQYF TGTGCCAGCAGTTTGGGGGGCCTACAGATCTACGAGCAGTACTTC
NA TRBD1 TRBJ1-1 TRBV6-1 CASSRQGSSTEAFF TGTGCCAGCAGCCGACAGGGGTCAAGCACTGAAGCTTTCTTT
NA NA TRBJ1-1 TRBV18 CASSPGLNTEAFF TGTGCCAGCTCACCAGGGTTGAACACTGAAGCTTTCTTT
once TRBD1 TRBJ1-5 TRBV5-6 CASSWGQGIDQPQHF TGTGCCAGCAGCTGGGGACAGGGGATCGATCAGCCCCAGCATTTT
NA TRBD1 TRBJ1-1 TRBV28 CASSLMRGPTEAFF TGTGCCAGCAGTTTAATGAGGGGGCCCACTGAAGCTTTCTTT
few NA TRBJ1-2 TRBV18 CASSPDNYGYTF TGTGCCAGCTCACCTGACAACTATGGCTACACCTTC
NA NA TRBJ2-7 TRBV10-1 CASSVGTALEQYF TGCGCCAGCAGTGTCGGGACCGCGCTCGAGCAGTACTTC
NA NA TRBJ1-1 TRBV10-3 CAISESKLNTEAFF TGTGCCATCAGTGAGTCGAAGCTTAACACTGAAGCTTTCTTT
NA NA TRBJ1-5 TRBV6-5 CASSYLGARNQPQHF TGTGCCAGCAGTTATCTGGGGGCGCGTAATCAGCCCCAGCATTTT
few NA TRBJ1-5 TRBV7-8 CASSLAGGSGPDQPQHF TGTGCCAGCAGCTTAGCCGGGGGGTCGGGGCCGGATCAGCCCCAGCATTTT
NA NA TRBJ2-7 TRBV11-3 CASSEGEHYEQYF TGTGCCAGCAGCGAGGGAGAGCACTACGAGCAGTACTTC
medium-sized NA TRBJ2-6 TRBV6-5 CASSRRSSGANVLTF TGTGCCAGCAGTCGGAGAAGCTCTGGGGCCAACGTCCTGACTTTC
NA TRBD1 TRBJ1-1 TRBV5-1 CASSLGGWTGITEAFF TGCGCCAGCAGCTTGGGTGGTTGGACAGGAATCACTGAAGCTTTCTTT
NA NA TRBJ1-2 TRBV20-1 CSASVGYTF TGCAGTGCTAGCGTTGGCTACACCTTC
NA NA TRBJ1-1 TRBV5-1 CASSLLGVGSTEAFF TGCGCCAGCAGCTTGCTCGGGGTAGGTAGCACTGAAGCTTTCTTT
NA NA TRBJ1-6 TRBV27 CASSLMAEGSPLHF TGTGCCAGCAGTTTAATGGCAGAGGGATCACCCCTCCACTTT
NA NA TRBJ1-1 TRBV9 CASSVFLGTEAFF TGTGCCAGCAGCGTCTTTCTGGGCACTGAAGCTTTCTTT